These T cell receptor beta chains were read from a single sample in a study of blood T cell repertoires in COVID-19. Data came from immunoSEQ multiplex PCR; TCRdb stores just in-frame clones and leaves some out. Altogether around 200,000 clones are present, 87% being singletons, with the ten largest covering approximately 10%. The sample taken for sequencing was PBMCs or T cells enriched from blood (not recorded which). The origin of the receptors is a man aged 18 to 30 with acute COVID-19. Both conserved end residues are part of each CDR3.

V	J	CDR3
TRBV28	TRBJ1-1	CASSSPFWTGNTEAFF
TRBV19	TRBJ1-1	CASSIVNLGNTEAFF
TRBV11-2	TRBJ2-7	CASSLDGLNEQYF
TRBV28	TRBJ1-2	CASNRDRETYGYTF
TRBV5-4	TRBJ2-1	CASSLAVDSNNEQFF
TRBV19	TRBJ1-1	CATDSGNTEAFF
TRBV7-9	TRBJ2-1	CASSLTGLGNEQFF
TRBV7-2	TRBJ1-4	CASSLAGTGEGWGEKLFF
TRBV4-2	TRBJ2-7	CASSEIELGKYEQYF
TRBV7-3	TRBJ2-5	CASSLGPGGTGGRETQYF
TRBV24-1	TRBJ2-1	CATSDLKLAASNEQFF
TRBV29-1	TRBJ1-2	CSGETPGQGANTF
TRBV28	TRBJ1-1	CASSFGDRVSSEAFF
TRBV6-5	TRBJ1-4	CASSSRDTYEKLFF